A selection of T cell receptor beta chains follows, all from one sample in a study of cytomegalovirus exposure and HLA in healthy donors. Assay: immunoSEQ multiplex PCR; the TCRdb copy retains only in-frame clones and omits some. The sample has roughly 100,000 clones, around 70% seen once; the top ten hold about 0.8%. The sequencing sample was made of PBMCs. The receptors originated from a boy aged 5-17 years in good health and CMV-seronegative. Both conserved end residues are trimmed from each CDR3. Only some rows state a clone size, as once, few, many or a class for expanded clones.

J | V | size | CDR3
TRBJ2-3 | TRBV5-6 | - | ASSSGQGTDTQY
TRBJ1-3 | TRBV5-4 | - | ASSLRRGSGNTIY
TRBJ1-6 | TRBV30 | - | AWSVGQNSYNSPLH
TRBJ1-4 | TRBV30 | few | AWSVGGTDTNEKLF
TRBJ2-1 | TRBV29-1 | - | SVVGTSSYNEQF
TRBJ2-3 | TRBV9 | few | ASSVVHSTDTQY
TRBJ2-3 | TRBV7-2 | - | ASSDAGTSGGTDTQY
TRBJ1-3 | TRBV5-1 | - | ASEETGSGNTIY
TRBJ2-5 | TRBV5-1 | once | ASSLGDRVQETQY
TRBJ2-2 | TRBV28 | once | ASSLFSGGATGELF
TRBJ2-7 | TRBV13 | - | ASSSPMAGRYEQY
TRBJ2-1 | TRBV13 | - | ASSLSLEQF
TRBJ2-1 | TRBV5-1 | - | ASTQGGAPYNEQF
TRBJ1-1 | TRBV19 | few | ASTRGRGAF
TRBJ1-2 | TRBV30 | - | AWSDASDRGPYGYT
TRBJ1-5 | TRBV2 | few | ASSKDPTRGNQPQH
TRBJ1-5 | TRBV6-5 | - | ASRRHTGIQPQH
TRBJ2-7 | TRBV7-9 | - | ASSSPRGQSSYEQY
TRBJ1-2 | TRBV14 | - | ASSQKGRAGGYT
TRBJ2-7 | TRBV10-1 | - | ASSEGLAEAPEQY
TRBJ2-1 | TRBV11-3 | - | ASLQAGVNEQF
TRBJ2-7 | TRBV29-1 | - | SVRGGKGGYEQY
TRBJ1-2 | TRBV19 | - | ASSIPGQGAFGYT
TRBJ1-5 | TRBV6-5 | few | ASRFRENQPQH
TRBJ2-7 | TRBV27 | - | ATRTGWGGEQY
TRBJ1-2 | TRBV28 | few | ASRGGPTGYGYT
TRBJ1-5 | TRBV9 | - | ASSVDPGGNQPQH
TRBJ1-2 | TRBV2 | - | ASKSRGNYGYT
TRBJ1-1 | TRBV2 | - | ASSDQGMNTEAF
TRBJ1-2 | TRBV2 | - | ASSDSQGIGYGYT
TRBJ1-1 | TRBV7-2 | - | ASSLGLQGHTEAF
TRBJ1-1 | TRBV30 | - | AWSGRVVRMLRNTEAF
TRBJ2-7 | TRBV2 | - | ASSEKVREAEQY